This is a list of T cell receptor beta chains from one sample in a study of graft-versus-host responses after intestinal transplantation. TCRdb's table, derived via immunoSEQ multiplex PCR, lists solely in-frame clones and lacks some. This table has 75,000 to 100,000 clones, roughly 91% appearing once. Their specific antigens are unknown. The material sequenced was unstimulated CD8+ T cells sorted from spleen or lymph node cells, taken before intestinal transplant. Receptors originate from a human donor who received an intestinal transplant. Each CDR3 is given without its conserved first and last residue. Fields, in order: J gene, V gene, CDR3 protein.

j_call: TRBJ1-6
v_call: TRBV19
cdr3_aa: ASSLWTGGAPLH

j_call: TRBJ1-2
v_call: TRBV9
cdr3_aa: ASSVEHPGGANYGYT

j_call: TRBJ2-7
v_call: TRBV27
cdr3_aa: ASSPTSGGPPSEQY

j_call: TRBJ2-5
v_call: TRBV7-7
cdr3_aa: ASSAGTSGAVETQY

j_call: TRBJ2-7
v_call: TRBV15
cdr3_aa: ATSRGIKTSQRYEQY

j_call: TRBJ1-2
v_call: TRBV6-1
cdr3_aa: ATNTGYGYT

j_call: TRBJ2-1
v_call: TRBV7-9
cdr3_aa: ASSLAQNSGEPFYNEQF

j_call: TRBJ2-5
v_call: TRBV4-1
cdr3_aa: ASSQEGWGGETQY

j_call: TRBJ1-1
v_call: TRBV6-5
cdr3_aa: ASSLQDRSEAF

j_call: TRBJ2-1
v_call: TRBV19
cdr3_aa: ASSSPGLAGVNEQF

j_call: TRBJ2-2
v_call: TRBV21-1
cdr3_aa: ASSKSGQGETGELF

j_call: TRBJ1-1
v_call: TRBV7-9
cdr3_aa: ASSLTAAGNTEAF

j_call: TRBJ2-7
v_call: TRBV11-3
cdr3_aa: ASSLGTGYEQY

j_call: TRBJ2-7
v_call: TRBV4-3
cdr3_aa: ASSPYRGPNYEQY

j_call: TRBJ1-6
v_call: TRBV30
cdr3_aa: AWTPQGASPLH

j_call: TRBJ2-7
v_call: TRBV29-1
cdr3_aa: SVKLAGEYEQY

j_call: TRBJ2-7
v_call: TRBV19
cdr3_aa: ASSISGQAYEQY

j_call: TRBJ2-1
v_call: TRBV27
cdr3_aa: ASSQYSGGGYNEQF

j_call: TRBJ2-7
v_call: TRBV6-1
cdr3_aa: ASERGGQDEQY

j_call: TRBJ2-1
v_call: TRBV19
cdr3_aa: ASVSGDLYNEQF

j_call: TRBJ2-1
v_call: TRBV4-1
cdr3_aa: ASSQQTSGEWNEQF

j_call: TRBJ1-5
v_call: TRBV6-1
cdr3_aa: ASTPLRDQPQH

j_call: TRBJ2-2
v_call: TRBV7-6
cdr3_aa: ASRDSLNRDTGELF

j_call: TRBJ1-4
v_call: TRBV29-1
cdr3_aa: SVVSSEDNIEKLF

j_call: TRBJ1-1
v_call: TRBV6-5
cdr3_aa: ASSVGQLNTEAF

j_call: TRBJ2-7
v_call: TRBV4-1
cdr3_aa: ASSHPGGDWEQY

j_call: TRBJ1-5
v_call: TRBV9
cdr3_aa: ASSVEGQLNQPQH

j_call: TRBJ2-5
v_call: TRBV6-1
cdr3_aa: ASSEDPDRAETQY

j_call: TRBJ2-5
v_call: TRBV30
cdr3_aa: AWRGGQSQWETQY

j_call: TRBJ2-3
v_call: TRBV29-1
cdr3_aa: SAPSPGWTDTQY

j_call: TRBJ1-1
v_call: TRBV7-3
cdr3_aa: ASSLTLLELGTGAARTEAF

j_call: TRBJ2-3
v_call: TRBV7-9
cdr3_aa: ASSLVVADTQY

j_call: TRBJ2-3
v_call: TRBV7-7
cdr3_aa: ASSARRGRDTQY

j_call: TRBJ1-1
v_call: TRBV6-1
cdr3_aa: ASSEWGGEAF

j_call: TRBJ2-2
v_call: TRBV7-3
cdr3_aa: ASSLSGLAGGPTGELF

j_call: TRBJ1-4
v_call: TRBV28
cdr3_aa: ASTGRSSVVFSGDNEKLF

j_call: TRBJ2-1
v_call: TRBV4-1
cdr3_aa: ASSQGTGGIEQF

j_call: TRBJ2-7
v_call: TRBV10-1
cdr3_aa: ASSESQYAYEQY

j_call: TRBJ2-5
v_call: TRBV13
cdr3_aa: ASSKRGDQETQY

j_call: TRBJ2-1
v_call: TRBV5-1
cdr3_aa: ASRSSGTYNEQF

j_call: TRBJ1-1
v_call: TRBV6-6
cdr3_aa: ASRWGQGAEAF

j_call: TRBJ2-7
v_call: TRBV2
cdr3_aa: ASSENRGFYEQY

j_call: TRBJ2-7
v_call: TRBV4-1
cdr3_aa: ASSIGQGNPYEQY

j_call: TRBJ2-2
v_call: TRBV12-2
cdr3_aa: ASRLGARWEYTGELF

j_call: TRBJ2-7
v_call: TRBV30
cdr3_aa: AWTSGYHEQY

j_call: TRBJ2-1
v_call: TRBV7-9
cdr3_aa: ASSLVLSGDYNEQF

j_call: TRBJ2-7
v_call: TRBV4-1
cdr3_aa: ASSLPGTGRRYEQY

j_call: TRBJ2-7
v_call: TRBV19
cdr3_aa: ASSIKLAGVHEQY

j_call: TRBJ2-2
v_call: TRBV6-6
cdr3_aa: ASSSQEYDTGELF

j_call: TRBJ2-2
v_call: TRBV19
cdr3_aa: ASSDGTANTGELF

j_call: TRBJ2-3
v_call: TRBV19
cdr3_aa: ASSRSTDPSTDTQY

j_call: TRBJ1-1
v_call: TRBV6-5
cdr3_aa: ASSYSNTGEHTEAF

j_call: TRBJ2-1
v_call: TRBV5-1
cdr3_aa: ASSLSGLSYNEQF

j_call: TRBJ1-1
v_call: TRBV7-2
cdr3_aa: ASSLQGGNTEAF

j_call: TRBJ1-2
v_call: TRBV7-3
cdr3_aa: ASSFSGVDYGYT